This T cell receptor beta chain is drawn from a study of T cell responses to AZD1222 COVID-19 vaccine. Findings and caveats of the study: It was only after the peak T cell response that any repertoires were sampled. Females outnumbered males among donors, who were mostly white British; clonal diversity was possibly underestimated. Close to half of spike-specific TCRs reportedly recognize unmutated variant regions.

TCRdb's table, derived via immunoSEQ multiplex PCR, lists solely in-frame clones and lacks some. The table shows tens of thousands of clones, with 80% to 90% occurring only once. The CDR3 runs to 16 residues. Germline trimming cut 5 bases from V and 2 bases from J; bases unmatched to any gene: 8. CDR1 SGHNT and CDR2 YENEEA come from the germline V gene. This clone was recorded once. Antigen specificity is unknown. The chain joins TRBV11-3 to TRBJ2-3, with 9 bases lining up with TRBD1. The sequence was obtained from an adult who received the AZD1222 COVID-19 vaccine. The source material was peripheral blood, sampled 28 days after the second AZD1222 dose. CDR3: CASSPGDRVFTDTQYF. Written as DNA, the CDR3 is TGTGCCAGCAGCCCGGGGGACAGGGTATTCACAGATACGCAGTATTTT.